Below, 9 T cell receptor beta chains from the same sample are listed, as sequenced in a study of regulatory T cells in long-lasting Graves disease. This sample's time point: newly diagnosed GD, antithyroid drugs for less than 3 months. There was RNA extracted from PBMCs, and the TCR library was made from it. Building the TCR beta libraries relied on iRepertoire HTBI primers, and CDR3 regions underwent Arm-PCR. MiXCR, run by TCRdb on the multiplex PCR reads, gives a single entry per CDR3 protein. Of approximately 360,000 distinct CDR3 sequences listed, 12% are singletons. These data were also reused for a study on T cells in Graves' hyperthyroidism and ophthalmopathy.

The sequencing here drew on peripheral blood mononuclear cells (PBMCs), taken at new diagnosis, from a patient treated with antithyroid drugs. Every receptor here comes from a woman in her late teens or twenties with Graves disease.

The chain has TRBV18 and TRBJ1-5; D not certain. V was pared by 0 bases and J by 0 bases, with 12 bases between. This CDR3 region has 17 residues. The germline V gene encodes CDR1 KGHSH and CDR2 LQKENI. CDR3 bases: TGTGCCAGCTCACCACCGATGGGGAGATGTAGCAATCAGCCCCAGCATTTT. Protein sequence: CASSPPMGRCSNQPQHF.

With respect to this clonotype: A read error may be the cause here, since a much bigger clone is one base away. V gene TRBV7-2 combines with J gene TRBJ2-1, with 9 bases matching TRBD2. The end of the DNA fits TRBJ2-7 better, so the J call may be wrong. This CDR3 spans 16 amino acids. Germline CDR1 is SGHTA and CDR2 is FQGNSA. Written as DNA, the CDR3 is TGTGCCAGCAGCTTAGTAGGAAGCGGGGGGCAGGGTGAGCAGTACTTC. Translated, it gives CASSLVGSGGQGEQYF.

This clonotype appeared many times. V is TRBV9 and J is TRBJ2-2, with D tentatively TRBD2 (5 bases). CDR1 is SGDLS and CDR2 is YYNGEE in the germline V gene. The CDR3 runs to 15 residues. V gave up 0 bases and J gave up 13 bases, with 19 bases separating them. DNA of the CDR3: TGTGCCAGCAGCGTAGGGGCAGTCACCATCGAGGGGCTGTTTTTT. It encodes CASSVGAVTIEGLFF.

CDR3 protein: CASSPGTSGSLAYEQYF. The CDR3 DNA reads as TGTGCCAGCAGCCCCGGGACTAGCGGGAGCTTGGCCTACGAGCAGTACTTC. V and J are TRBV12-3 or TRBV12-4 and TRBJ2-7, with 14 bases that match TRBD2. The CDR3 sequence is 17 residues long. With V trimmed by 6 bases and J by 2 bases, 9 bases remained unmatched.

A few counts support this clonotype. The rearrangement joins TRBV6-5 to TRBJ2-3; no clear D. The CDR3 is 16 amino acids. Germline CDR1 MNHEY, CDR2 SVGAGI. V lost 0 bases and J 2 bases, leaving 12 bases between the germline ends. Here the CDR3 DNA reads TGTGCCAGCAGTTACTCTTCTGGGCTCCTCACAGATACGCAGTATTTT. As protein: CASSYSSGLLTDTQYF.

This clonotype was observed many times. This chain connects TRBV7-2 to TRBJ1-4; tentative D call: TRBD1 (6 bases). Trimming removed 4 bases from V and 5 bases from J, with 20 bases in between. Looked up from germline, CDR1 is SGHTA and CDR2 is FQGNSA. CDR3 length: 17 residues. The CDR3 sequence is CASSSPRGGEGNEKLFF. Written as DNA, the CDR3 is TGTGCCAGCAGCTCACCGAGGGGGGGCGAAGGGAATGAAAAACTGTTTTTT.

This clonotype was detected ten times or more. The V and J genes are TRBV6-1 and TRBJ1-1; no reliable D call. V gave up 7 bases and J gave up 4 bases, with 13 bases separating them. Germline CDR1 and CDR2: MNHNS and SASEGT. The CDR3 runs 13 residues. The chain's CDR3 is CASKQQQSTEAFF. The CDR3 bases are TGTGCCAGCAAACAGCAACAGTCCACTGAAGCTTTCTTT.

In this sample, this clonotype turned up a few times. J is TRBJ2-5 and V is TRBV19, with TRBD2 as a possible D gene (6 bases). CDR3 length: 16 amino acids. CDR1 and CDR2 (germline): LNHDA, SQIVND (reference sequence). V lost 4 bases and J lost 4, with 19 bases in between. The CDR3 loop is CASSRGTFTEGETQYF. The DNA for the CDR3 is TGTGCCAGTAGTAGGGGGACTTTTACTGAAGGAGAGACCCAGTACTTC.

This clonotype occurred many times. The V call is TRBV29-1, the J call TRBJ2-1; no reliable D call. Germline assignment: CDR1 SQVTM and CDR2 ANQGSEA. The CDR3 totals 11 residues. The V and J ends lost 6 bases and 7 bases respectively, with 10 bases between them. CDR3 nucleotides: TGCAGCGTCCGTTACAATAATGAGCAGTTCTTC. Its translation is CSVRYNNEQFF.